These 5 T cell receptor beta chains originate from one sample sequenced in a study of radiotherapy plus CTLA-4 blockade in lung cancer. Data came from immunoSEQ multiplex PCR; TCRdb stores just in-frame clones and leaves some out. The profile covers around 80,000 clones, with roughly four fifths appearing a single time and roughly 0.8% taken by the ten largest. The sample consisted of peripheral blood, taken from a patient treated with radiotherapy plus ipilimumab. The receptor source for this set is a human donor with non-small cell lung cancer who had stable disease on radiotherapy plus ipilimumab.

The chain uses TRBV5-1 and TRBJ2-7; no clear D gene. Trimming took 0 bases from V and 2 from J, leaving 6 bases between them. The CDR3 consists of 13 residues. The germline gives CDR1 SGHRS, CDR2 YFSETQ. The chain's CDR3 is CASSLDGAYEQYF. For the CDR3, the DNA is TGCGCCAGCAGCTTGGACGGAGCCTACGAGCAGTACTTC.

This clone was detected only a few times. In DNA form, the CDR3 reads TGTGCCAGCAGTCTCGGGACAGGGTGGAATCAGCCCCAGCATTTT. This translates into CASSLGTGWNQPQHF. The V and J genes are TRBV28 and TRBJ1-5; 9 bases line up with TRBD1. The germline V gene encodes CDR1 MDHEN and CDR2 SYDVKM. The CDR3 runs to 15 residues. Germline trimming cut 5 bases from V and 4 bases from J; bases unmatched to any gene: 6.

The chain has TRBV11-1 and TRBJ2-7, with 11 bases aligning to TRBD2. V lost 6 bases, J lost 3 bases, and 10 bases stayed unmatched. The germline gives CDR1 SGHAT, CDR2 FQDESV (reference sequence). The CDR3 has 16 residues. DNA for the CDR3: TGTGCCAGCAGGCATTATAGCGGGAGGGCGGACTACGAGCAGTACTTC. Translation: CASRHYSGRADYEQYF.

The chain carries TRBV27 and TRBJ2-4; D unresolved. The CDR3 covers 14 residues. CDR1 MNHEY and CDR2 SMNVEV come from the germline V gene (reference sequence). The ends were cut back, 2 bases at V and 1 base at J, with 6 bases in the middle. The CDR3 region is CASSLGVAKNIQYF. The DNA of the CDR3 is TGTGCCAGCAGTTTAGGGGTGGCCAAAAACATTCAGTACTTC.

J is TRBJ2-5 and V is TRBV2; 10 bases agree with TRBD2. Germline V gene sequence: CDR1 SNHLY, CDR2 FYNNEI. This CDR3 region has 15 residues. The ends lost 4 bases at V and 1 base at J; junction bases unmatched: 3. The CDR3 DNA follows: TGTGCCAGCAGTGGGGCTAGCGGGGGCCAAGAGACCCAGTACTTC. Translated: CASSGASGGQETQYF.